This TCR beta chain was identified in a study of a mutant IDH1 vaccine in newly diagnosed glioma. Study overall: Before enrollment, patients got radiotherapy alone, temozolomide alone, or mostly the combination.

Germline CDR1 reads SGHDN; CDR2 reads FVKESK. The CDR3 loop spans 15 amino acids. The V gene lost 3 bases and the J gene lost 4 bases, with 16 bases spanning the gap. Sample time point: week 35, safety follow-up. A single vaccine dose contained 300 ug of mutant IDH1 20-mer peptide, and topical imiquimod was used with it. A remark on this clone: The antigen is not known.

Data came from immunoSEQ multiplex PCR; TCRdb stores just in-frame clones and leaves some out. The data contain 40,000 to 45,000 clones, about 83% of them singletons. This chain connects TRBV14 to TRBJ2-7; TRBD1 is a possible D gene (6 bases). This specimen was PBMCs, taken from a glioma patient whose treatment included an IDH1 peptide vaccine. This receptor was taken from a woman between 45 and 65 years old with glioma. The CDR3 is CASSHEDRRTYEQYF. The CDR3 DNA reads as TGTGCCAGCAGCCATGAAGACAGGAGAACTTACGAGCAGTACTTC. Looking up the rest from reference TRBV14 and TRBJ2-7 gives the full variable domain: EAGVTQFPSHSVIEKGQTVTLRCDPISGHDNLYWYRRVMGKEIKFLLHFVKESKQDESGMPNNRFLAERTGGTYSTLKVQPAELEDSGVYFCASSHEDRRTYEQYFGPGTRLTVT.